This entry describes one T cell receptor beta chain. Its cognate antigen is unknown. The data belong to a study of post-analysis software for immune sequencing data. Per germline, CDR1 MNHEY and CDR2 SVGAGI. V gave up 5 bases and J gave up 6 bases; unmatched junction bases: 7. The CDR3 has 15 residues. Built from TCR beta cDNA, the libraries had unique molecular identifiers in them. TCRdb used MiXCR to reprocess the PCR reads, holding one entry per CDR3 protein. The sample contains fewer than 850,000 distinct CDR3 sequences, 46% of which appear only once. Study conclusions and caveats: Patients had higher frequencies than controls of five TRBV segments, including TRBV5-6, TRBV5-1 and TRBV20-1. For normalized Chao1 diversity, multiple sclerosis patients scored significantly lower than controls did. F measure grouped same-batch samples tightly together.

Source material: blood. The source of this sequence is a girl aged 5-17 years with multiple sclerosis. The V and J genes are TRBV6-5 and TRBJ2-1; 10 positions agree with TRBD1. For the CDR3, the DNA is TGTGCCAGCAGTCGAGACAGGGGGCATTCCAATGAGCAGTTCTTC. Translating gives CASSRDRGHSNEQFF.